This T cell receptor beta chain stems from a study of blood T cell repertoires in COVID-19 (dated by TCRdb to the early 2020s). With regard to the full study: Collaborator samples came from the United States, Italy and Spain and covered acute and convalescent phases of COVID-19. The prospective study material was composed of cDNA or gDNA derived from T cells, B-cell-depleted T cells, or PBMCs. Subjects who had been exposed to COVID-19, were actively infected with it, or had recovered from it provided the deeply sampled blood TCRbeta repertoires that made up the dataset. The repertoires were released in a freely available public database meant as a resource for research on the immune response to SARS-CoV-2. The samples were drawn from two sources: the first 160 participants of the ongoing ImmuneRACE study, and over 950 subjects contributed by 6 global collaborators. The sample metadata nearly always contained a de-identified subject ID, COVID-19 status, age in years and sex. Where available, HLA class I and class II types were taken from metadata supplied by the sample provider and were not determined by assay-based typing. The full study reports these points: The quantity of clinical and demographic metadata differed by source and by participant and was supplied without curation.

CDR1 and CDR2 are drawn from the germline V gene: MDHEN, SYDVKM. Between the V and J ends, shortened by 6 bases and 2 bases respectively, the junction contains 26 bases. Reading from cysteine to phenylalanine, the CDR3 counts 20 amino acids. Only CDR3 DNA remains: 60 bases, in frame from the first base. Participants in the prospective study were aged about 18 to 100 years, lived in about two dozen United States geographic areas, and enrolled through a virtual design. In the prospective study, cohorts were assigned on the basis of participant-reported clinical history obtained from a screening survey and a study questionnaire. For ImmuneRACE Cohort 3, a participant was defined as recovered based on two consecutive negative NP/OP PCR tests, clearance by a healthcare professional, or resolution of symptoms. In the prospective study, mobile phlebotomists collected whole blood, serum and a nasopharyngeal or oropharyngeal swab from each participant. Prospective study participants could optionally give additional blood draws and questionnaires over a roughly two-month period. Prospective study blood samples were shipped either frozen or at room temperature before DNA extraction.

TCRbeta CDR3 regions were amplified from genomic DNA by means of the immunoSEQ Assay, a bias-controlled multiplex PCR. Regarding the original processing steps: Within the assay, amplification of reference gene primers was used to estimate how many nucleated cells each sample contained. Sequence reads were collapsed and filtered to measure the absolute abundance of every unique TCRbeta CDR3 rearrangement. Productive Simpson clonality was computed per sample as the square root of Simpson's diversity index over productive rearrangements. TCRdb carries this immuneACCESS record with in-frame sequences only. Its versions omit some clonotypes, under half of them owing to an unresolved V gene in the studies checked, with the rest unexplained. D and trimming were read from the DNA, whereas the V and J calls and clone size are those reported in that table. Here the sample has 250,000 to 350,000 clones; over 75% occur a single time. 1% to 1.3% of the sample lies in the top ten.

With regard to this clone: What antigen it recognizes has not been identified. Base qualities are not recorded, but no much larger clone differs from it by a single base.

This clonotype was sampled from a woman aged 25 to 45 who had recovered from COVID-19. The chain is assembled from TRBV28 and TRBJ2-6; TRBD2 is perhaps the D gene, given 6 matching bases. Sequenced material: PBMCs or T cells enriched from blood (not recorded which). The DNA is as follows: TGTGCCAGCAGGGCCCTGACTAGAGAATTAAGGGAGGCTGGGGCCAACGTCCTGACTTTC. Its protein product is CASRALTRELREAGANVLTF.